The T cell receptor (beta chain) described here comes from a study of PD-1 blockade in classical Hodgkin lymphoma. Germline V gene data show CDR1 as SGHAT and CDR2 as FQNNGV. The CDR3 runs to 15 residues. V shed 5 bases and J 2 bases; nucleotides not matched to a gene: 7. Each patient relapsed following autologous stem cell transplantation, and prior brentuximab vedotin exposure differed. A word on this clone: As yet, its antigen is unknown.

Study-wide results and limits: Diminished baseline TCR diversity has been reported in newly diagnosed patients relative to healthy donors. Patients starting nivolumab under 1 year after ASCT were excluded.

TCRdb's copy holds only in-frame clones and misses some; the assay was immunoSEQ multiplex PCR. This table holds 35,000 to 40,000 clones, 85% to 90% found once. This material consisted of peripheral blood mononuclear cells (PBMCs), taken before the second cycle of nivolumab. V gene TRBV11-2 combines with J gene TRBJ1-2; 8 bases align to TRBD1. This sequence originates from a human donor with classical Hodgkin lymphoma. The CDR3 sequence is CASSQGQGSNYGYTF. For the CDR3, the DNA is TGTGCCAGCAGCCAAGGACAGGGCTCCAACTATGGCTACACCTTC.